This T cell receptor beta chain comes out of a study of blood T cell repertoires in COVID-19. Study-wide background: Acute and convalescent COVID-19 specimens originated in the United States, Italy and Spain. T cells, B-cell-depleted T cells, or PBMCs supplied cDNA or gDNA.

The authors' processing: Nucleated cell number was recorded as an estimate derived from reference gene primer amplification. Measured with immunoSEQ multiplex PCR; TCRdb has only the in-frame clones, and not every one. V and J calls plus clone size are reproduced from that table; the DNA served to infer D and trimming. The table has some 270,000 clones, roughly nine tenths seen once; the top ten hold around 4.6%. The CDR3 has 12 residues. Trimming pared 5 bases from V and 4 bases from J, leaving 5 bases between. In germline, CDR1 is SGHNT, CDR2 YENEEA. The J gene is TRBJ2-2, the V gene TRBV11-3; the D is unclear. The sequenced sample was peripheral blood. This TCR came from a woman aged 40 to 55 who had recovered from COVID-19. CDR3 in amino acids: CASSPVTGELFF. The CDR3 coding sequence is TGTGCCAGCAGCCCCGTCACCGGGGAGCTGTTTTTT.